What follows are 7 T cell receptor beta chains derived from one specimen sequenced in a study of shared T cell receptors in the human thymus. Only in-frame clones appear in the TCRdb table, and some are missing; sequencing was by immunoSEQ multiplex PCR. The sample carries fewer than 700,000 clones, approximately 88% recorded once. A further study also used this sample, focusing on human thymus T cells.

Sequenced material: thymocytes. Receptors were obtained from a boy younger than two with a congenital heart defect.

This sequence joins TRBV6-1 and TRBJ2-5, with 13 bases fitting TRBD2. The J call is uncertain, as TRBJ2-7 better fits the DNA end. CDR3 length: 14 amino acids. Germline loops: CDR1 MNHNS, CDR2 SASEGT. CDR3 sequence: CATTGLAGSYEQYF. As DNA, the CDR3 is TGTGCCACTACGGGACTAGCGGGGTCCTACGAGCAGTACTTC.

The V and J genes are TRBV7-9 and TRBJ2-7; tentative D call: TRBD1 (5 bases). V lost 6 bases to trimming and J lost 6 bases, with 21 bases between them. The CDR3 is 15 residues long. Germline values: CDR1 SEHNR, CDR2 FQNEAQ (reference sequence). The CDR3 DNA sequence: TGTGCCAGCAGGGACACACCAGGGCTCCACGGCGAGCAGTACTTC. Amino acids: CASRDTPGLHGEQYF.

DNA of the CDR3: TGCAGCGTTCGGGGGTACACTGAAGCTTTCTTT. Protein sequence: CSVRGYTEAFF. The V call is TRBV29-1, the J call TRBJ1-1; possible D gene TRBD1, 5 bases. This CDR3 is built from 11 residues. The ends were cut back, 5 bases at V and 3 bases at J, with 7 bases in the middle. Per the germline V gene, CDR1 is SQVTM and CDR2 is ANQGSEA.

The chain is built from TRBV4-1 and TRBJ2-4; the D is unclear. V was trimmed by 3 bases and J by 0 bases, leaving 24 bases between them. The germline V gene encodes CDR1 MGHRA and CDR2 YSYEKL. The CDR3 is 20 amino acids. The CDR3 spells CASSHSSPGPRPPAKNIQYF. Here the CDR3 DNA reads TGCGCCAGCAGCCATTCCTCCCCGGGTCCCCGACCCCCAGCCAAAAACATTCAGTACTTC.

This chain joins TRBV12-5 and TRBJ2-3; 8 positions agree with TRBD2. The ends lost 1 base at V and 2 bases at J; junction bases unmatched: 8. The V gene's germline CDR1 is LGHNT and CDR2 FRNRAP. The CDR3 is 17 residues long. This CDR3 reads CASGLGNSGADTDTQYF. The CDR3 nucleotides read TGTGCTAGTGGTTTGGGAAATAGCGGGGCGGACACAGATACGCAGTATTTT.

CDR3 sequence reads: CAISESGAGRAAGSTDTQYF. The CDR3 DNA is TGTGCCATCAGTGAGTCGGGGGCCGGGAGGGCCGCCGGTAGCACAGATACGCAGTATTTT. The chain links TRBV10-3 to TRBJ2-3, with 8 nucleotides matching TRBD2. The CDR3 covers 20 residues. Per the germline V gene, CDR1 is ENHRY and CDR2 is SYGVKD. The J segment lost 0 bases and the V segment lost 0 bases, leaving 14 bases of the junction unmatched.

The CDR3 spells CASFPKLGTRFEGQYF. The DNA of the CDR3 is TGTGCCAGCTTCCCAAAGCTCGGGACTCGATTTGAGGGGCAGTACTTC. The chain employs TRBV27 and TRBJ2-7; D might be TRBD2 (6 bases). CDR3 length equals 16 residues. Germline V CDR1 and CDR2: MNHEY, SMNVEV (reference sequence). V dropped 8 bases and J dropped 9 bases, with 29 bases sitting between them.